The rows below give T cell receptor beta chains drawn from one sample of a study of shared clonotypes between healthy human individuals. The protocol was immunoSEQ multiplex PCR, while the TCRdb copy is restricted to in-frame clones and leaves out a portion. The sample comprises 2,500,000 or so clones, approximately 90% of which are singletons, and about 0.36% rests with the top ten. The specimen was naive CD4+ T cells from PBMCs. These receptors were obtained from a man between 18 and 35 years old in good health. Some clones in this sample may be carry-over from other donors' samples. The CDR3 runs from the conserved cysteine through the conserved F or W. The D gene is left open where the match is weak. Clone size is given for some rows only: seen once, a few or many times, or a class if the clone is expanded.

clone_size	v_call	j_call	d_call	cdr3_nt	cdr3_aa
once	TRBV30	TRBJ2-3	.	TGTGCCTGGAGTGTTGAGGCGTCAGTAGATACGCAGTATTTT	CAWSVEASVDTQYF
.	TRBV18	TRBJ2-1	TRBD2	TGTGCCAGCTCATCGGGGACTAGCGGGAAGAGCTCCTACAATGAGCAGTTCTTC	CASSSGTSGKSSYNEQFF
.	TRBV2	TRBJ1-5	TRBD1	TGTGCCAGCAGTGAAAGAATACAGGGGAATCAGCCCCAGCATTTT	CASSERIQGNQPQHF
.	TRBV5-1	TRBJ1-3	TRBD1	TGCGCCAGCAGCTCAACAGGGGATTCTGGAAACACCATATATTTT	CASSSTGDSGNTIYF
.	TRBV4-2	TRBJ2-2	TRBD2	TGTGCCAGCAGCCCCCCCGGACTAGCCGGTTCCGGGGAGCTGTTTTTT	CASSPPGLAGSGELFF
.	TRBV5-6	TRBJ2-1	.	TGTGCCAGCAGCTCACTACTAGCCCTTTCGTACAATGAGCAGTTCTTC	CASSSLLALSYNEQFF
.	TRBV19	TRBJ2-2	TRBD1	TGTGCCACAAGGACAGGTCAGAACACCGGGGAGCTGTTTTTT	CATRTGQNTGELFF
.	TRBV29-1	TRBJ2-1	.	TGCAGCGCCGAGGGGGGGGCCCATCTCTACAATGAGCAGTTCTTC	CSAEGGAHLYNEQFF
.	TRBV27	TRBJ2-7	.	TGTGCCAGCAGTTTAGCAGGGGGAGGATACGAGCAGTACTTC	CASSLAGGGYEQYF
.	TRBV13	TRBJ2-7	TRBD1	TGTGCCAGCAGCCGACGACAGGGCCAAAGGAGCGAGCAGTACTTC	CASSRRQGQRSEQYF
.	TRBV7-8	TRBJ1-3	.	TGTGCCAGCAGCTTAGGTGGGGTACGCTCTGGAAACACCATATATTTT	CASSLGGVRSGNTIYF
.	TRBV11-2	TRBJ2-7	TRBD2	TGTGCCAGCAGCTTGAACTTAGCGGGAGGTGGCGAGCAGTACTTC	CASSLNLAGGGEQYF
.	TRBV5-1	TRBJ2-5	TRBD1	TGCGCCAGCAGCTCAGGACAGGGGAGTGGTGAGACCCAGTACTTC	CASSSGQGSGETQYF
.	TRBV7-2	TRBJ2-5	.	TGTGCCAGCAGCTTAGCAGCCCAAGAGACCCAGTACTTC	CASSLAAQETQYF
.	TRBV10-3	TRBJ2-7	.	TGTGCCATCAGCAGTGCGTGGGAAGGGAACGAGCAGTACTTC	CAISSAWEGNEQYF
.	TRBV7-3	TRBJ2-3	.	TGTGCCAGCAGCCAAGGGAGCACAGATACGCAGTATTTT	CASSQGSTDTQYF
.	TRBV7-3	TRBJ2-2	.	TGTGCCAGCAGCCACCGGGACGCCGGGGAGCTGTTTTTT	CASSHRDAGELFF
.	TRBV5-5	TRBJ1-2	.	TGTGCCAGCAGCTTGGATGGGTTGTCCGGCTACACCTTC	CASSLDGLSGYTF
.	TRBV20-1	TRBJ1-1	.	TGCAGTGCTAGGCGGCCCACTGAAGCTTTCTTT	CSARRPTEAFF
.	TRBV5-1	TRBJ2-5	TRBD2	TGCGCCAGCAGCTCGGGACTAGCGAGGAGGGAGACCCAGTACTTC	CASSSGLARRETQYF
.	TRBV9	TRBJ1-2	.	TGTGCCAGCAGCGCGATAGACTATGGCTACACCTTC	CASSAIDYGYTF
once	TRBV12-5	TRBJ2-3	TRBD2	TGTGCTAGTGTAGCGGGAGGGCAAGATACGCAGTATTTT	CASVAGGQDTQYF
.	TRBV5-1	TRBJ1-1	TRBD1	TGCGCCAGCAGCGTCCAAGGGGGCAACACTGAAGCTTTCTTT	CASSVQGGNTEAFF
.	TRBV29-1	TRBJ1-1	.	TGCAGCGGTCGTCGGACCTCGAACACTGAAGCTTTCTTT	CSGRRTSNTEAFF
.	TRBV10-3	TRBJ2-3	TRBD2	TGTGCCATCAGTGAGGGACTAGCGGGAGCCACAGATACGCAGTATTTT	CAISEGLAGATDTQYF
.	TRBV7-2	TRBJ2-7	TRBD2	TGTGCCAGCAGCCCACGACTAGCGGGGGACTCCTACGAGCAGTACTTC	CASSPRLAGDSYEQYF
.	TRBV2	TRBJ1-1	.	TGTGCCAGCAGTTACAGGGAGAACACTGAAGCTTTCTTT	CASSYRENTEAFF
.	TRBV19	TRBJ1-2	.	TGTGCCAGTAGCCAATGGGGCAGACTGCACTATGGCTACACCTTC	CASSQWGRLHYGYTF
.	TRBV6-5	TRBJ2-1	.	TGTGCCATACCCCGTGAGCAGTTCTTC	CAIPREQFF
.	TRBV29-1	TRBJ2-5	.	TGCAGCGTCCGGTACAGGGCCCCTGAAGAGACCCAGTACTTC	CSVRYRAPEETQYF
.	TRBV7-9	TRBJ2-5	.	TGTGCCAGCAGCCGACCTTCCGGGACATACCAAGAGACCCAGTACTTC	CASSRPSGTYQETQYF
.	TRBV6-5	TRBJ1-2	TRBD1	TGTGCCAGCAGTTACCTCCGCGGACAGGGTGGAAGCGGCTACACCTTC	CASSYLRGQGGSGYTF
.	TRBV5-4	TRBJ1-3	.	TGTGCCAGCAGCTTGAGTTCTGGAAACACCATATATTTT	CASSLSSGNTIYF
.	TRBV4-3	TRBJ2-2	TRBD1	TGCGCCAGCAGCCAAGCCGGGACAGGGGGCCTAGGGGAGCTGTTTTTT	CASSQAGTGGLGELFF
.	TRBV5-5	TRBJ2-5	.	TGTGCCAGCAGCTTTAATTCGGCAGGGGGGCGAGAGACCCAGTACTTC	CASSFNSAGGRETQYF
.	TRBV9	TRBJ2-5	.	TGTGCCAGCAGCTCCGGGATCGGGCAAGAGACCCAGTACTTC	CASSSGIGQETQYF
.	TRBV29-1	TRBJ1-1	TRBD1	TGCAGCGTTGAAGGTCGGCAGGGGGCCTCCAGGGCTTTCTTT	CSVEGRQGASRAFF
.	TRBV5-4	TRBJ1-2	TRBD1	TGTGCCAGCAGCTCCCAATCCGGGACAGGGGGGACTGGCTACACCTTC	CASSSQSGTGGTGYTF
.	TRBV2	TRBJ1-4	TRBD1	TGTGCCAGTAGTCCCGGGCTGGGACAGGGGGCGCGGCTGGGTGAAAAACTGTTTTTT	CASSPGLGQGARLGEKLFF
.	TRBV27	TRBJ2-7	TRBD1	TGTGCCAGCAGTATAGGTTCGGACAGGGTTTACGAGCAGTACTTC	CASSIGSDRVYEQYF
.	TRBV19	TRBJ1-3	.	TGTGCCAGTAGTCTACAGGGATCTGGAAACACCATATATTTT	CASSLQGSGNTIYF
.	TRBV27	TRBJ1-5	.	TGTGCCAGCAGTTGGGGCGGACTTAGCAATCAGCCCCAGCATTTT	CASSWGGLSNQPQHF
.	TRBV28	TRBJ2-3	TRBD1	TGTGCCAGCACTTCTTCTCGAGGGGACAGAGACACAGATACGCAGTATTTT	CASTSSRGDRDTDTQYF
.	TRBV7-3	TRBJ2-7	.	TGTGCCAGCAGCTTGACCGGGACACGCCCCGAGGGCGAGCAGTACTTC	CASSLTGTRPEGEQYF
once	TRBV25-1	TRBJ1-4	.	TGTGCCAGCAGTTCGTCTTCGGGTTACGAAAAACTGTTTTTT	CASSSSSGYEKLFF
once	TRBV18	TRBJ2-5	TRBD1	TGTGCCAGCTCACCGGGACAGGCGGAGACCCAGTACTTC	CASSPGQAETQYF
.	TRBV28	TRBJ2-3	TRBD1	TGTGCCACGGGACAGGGAGCTTTATTAAGCACAGATACGCAGTATTTT	CATGQGALLSTDTQYF
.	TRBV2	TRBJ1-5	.	TGTGCCAGCAGTGACATCTATAGCAATCAGCCCCAGCATTTT	CASSDIYSNQPQHF
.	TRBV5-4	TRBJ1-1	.	TGTGCCAGCAGCTTGATGGGGAACACTGAAGCTTTCTTT	CASSLMGNTEAFF
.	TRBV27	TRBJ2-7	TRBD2	TGTGCCAGCAGTTTCTCGGGAGGTCCCCCTCTCTACGAGCAGTACTTC	CASSFSGGPPLYEQYF
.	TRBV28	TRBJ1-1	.	TGTGCCAGCATCGCAGGGGTTCCGAACACTGAAGCTTTCTTT	CASIAGVPNTEAFF
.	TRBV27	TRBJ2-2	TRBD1	TGTGCCAGCAGGCGAGGGACAGCCTTCACCGGGGAGCTGTTTTTT	CASRRGTAFTGELFF
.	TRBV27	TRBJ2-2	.	TGTGCCAGCAGTTTATCCCCGTCCACCGCGAACACCGGGGAGCTGTTTTTT	CASSLSPSTANTGELFF
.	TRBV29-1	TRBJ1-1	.	TGCAGCGTTGGTTTAGGGAGAAACACTGAAGCTTTCTTT	CSVGLGRNTEAFF
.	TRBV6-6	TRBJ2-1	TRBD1	TGTGCCAGCAGTTTCCGGGACAGACTTTACAATGAGCAGTTCTTC	CASSFRDRLYNEQFF